This TCR beta chain derives from a study of CD8+ T cells in alopecia areata. Findings and caveats of the study: Sequence data from scalp samples additionally include resident alphabeta T cells of normal skin.

CDR1 is GTSNPN, CDR2 SVGIG, per germline (reference sequence). Trimming removed 4 bases at V and 3 bases at J, with 12 bases between. The CDR3 runs to 14 residues. The sequencing template was cDNA reverse transcribed from extracted RNA. TCRdb's table, derived via immunoSEQ multiplex PCR, lists solely in-frame clones and lacks some. The sample lists approximately 140,000 clones; around 47% were seen once. On this clone: Its antigen is currently unknown.

The chain combines TRBV30 with TRBJ2-2, with D tentatively TRBD2 (5 bases). The clonotype was recovered from a human donor with alopecia areata. Sequences were obtained from CD4+ T cells sorted from blood. The CDR3 loop reads CAWTRGSYTGELFF. DNA of the CDR3: TGTGCCTGGACCCGCGGGTCTTACACCGGGGAGCTGTTTTTT.